There are a few counts of the clone carrying this T cell receptor beta chain. Its specificity is not known. Libraries of TCR beta came from quantitative 5'-RACE with molecular barcodes. Each CDR3 protein is one row after TCRdb ran MiXCR on the 5' RACE reads. The sample has 800,000 to 900,000 distinct CDR3 sequences; approximately 10% are singletons. J gave up 0 bases and V 1 base, and 5 bases lay outside the gene matches. This CDR3 is built from 18 residues. The germline CDR1 and CDR2 sequences are SGHAT and FQDESV (reference sequence). This specimen belongs to a study of CD8 T cells in ankylosing spondylitis. Regarding the study as a whole: It appeared that ankylosing spondylitis blood was characterized by a TCR beta motif of 8 or 9 highly homologous variants. Peripheral blood held disease-linked clones only at relatively low frequency, and these were CD8+. In synovial fluid and blood from reactive arthritis, some motif variants were previously reported. Matched synovial fluid from ankylosing spondylitis patients was reported to be enriched for disease-linked clones.

The sequence derives from a male donor with ankylosing spondylitis. This chain connects TRBV11-1 to TRBJ2-6, with 8 bases identical to TRBD1. Material for sequencing was blood, either unsorted or a sorted T cell fraction (not recorded which). The CDR3 protein is CASSLGRTGYSGANVLTF. In DNA, the CDR3 is TGTGCCAGCAGCTTAGGTCGGACAGGGTACTCTGGGGCCAACGTCCTGACTTTC.